These 30 T cell receptor beta chains came from one sample sequenced in a study of T cell responses to AZD1222 COVID-19 vaccine. Using immunoSEQ multiplex PCR, the repertoire was profiled, and TCRdb retains in-frame clones only, with some absent. Of more than 100,000 clones listed, around 92% are singletons. Sequencing was performed on peripheral blood, taken 28 days after the second AZD1222 dose. Receptor source: an adult who received the AZD1222 COVID-19 vaccine.

This clone has just a few counts. The chain has TRBV6-5 and TRBJ1-3; D is uncertain. The CDR3 runs 15 residues. The germline CDR1 and CDR2 sequences are MNHEY and SVGAGI. V was clipped by 2 bases and J by 0 bases, with 8 bases between them. CDR3 sequence (DNA): TGTGCCAGCAGTTACGACTTCAGCTCTGGAAACACCATATATTTT. Amino acid sequence: CASSYDFSSGNTIYF.

The genes are TRBV19 and TRBJ1-2; 8 bases align to TRBD1. After removal of 8 bases from V and 7 bases from J, the junction contained 9 bases not matched to a gene. The CDR3 sequence is 13 residues long. CDR1 is LNHDA, CDR2 SQIVND, per germline (reference sequence). CDR3: CASRQGNVFGYTF. CDR3 in DNA: TGTGCCAGTCGACAGGGGAACGTATTTGGCTACACCTTC.

Concerning this clone: Other nucleotide sequences from this sample produce the same CDR3. This chain links TRBV18 with TRBJ1-1; D ambiguous. Per germline, CDR1 KGHSH and CDR2 LQKENI. The CDR3 is 14 residues long. V shed 1 base and J shed 1 base, with 7 bases lying between them. CDR3 protein: CASSPQTPNTEAFF. In DNA, the CDR3 is TGTGCCAGCTCACCACAAACCCCGAACACTGAAGCTTTCTTT.

V and J are TRBV18 and TRBJ1-1, with D possibly matching TRBD1 (5 bases). CDR3 length: 15 amino acids. V was trimmed by 3 bases and J by 3 bases, leaving 14 bases between them. Germline CDR1 and CDR2: KGHSH and LQKENI. CDR3 bases: TGTGCCAGCTCACCCCCCGGAGGGGCTTACACTGAAGCTTTCTTT. Residues: CASSPPGGAYTEAFF.

The CDR3 reads CASRGSGANVLTF. CDR3 DNA: TGTGCCAGCAGAGGATCAGGGGCCAACGTCCTGACTTTC. The chain employs TRBV7-8 and TRBJ2-6; D is undetermined. The CDR3 is 13 residues long. V shed 6 bases and J shed 4 bases, with 7 bases lying between them. CDR1 SGHVS and CDR2 FQNEAQ come from the germline V gene.

The J gene is TRBJ1-1, the V gene TRBV5-4; 11 bases fit TRBD1. Trimming at V came to 3 bases and at J to 0 bases, leaving 4 bases not matched to a gene. CDR1 and CDR2 from the germline V gene are SGHNT and YYREEE (reference sequence). The CDR3 is 16 residues long. CDR3 sequence reads: CASSSDRGRVNTEAFF. CDR3 in DNA: TGTGCCAGCAGCTCGGACAGGGGGCGGGTGAACACTGAAGCTTTCTTT.

The CDR3 coding sequence is TGCGCCAGCAGCTTGGGGGCAACCGTCTCCTACGAGCAGTACTTC. This codes for CASSLGATVSYEQYF. The gene calls are TRBV5-1 and TRBJ2-7; D is ambiguous. The CDR3 is made up of 15 amino acids. Trimming cost V 0 bases and J 0 bases, with 10 bases left between them. CDR1 is SGHRS, CDR2 YFSETQ, per germline.

This clone was counted once. J is TRBJ1-1 and V is TRBV6-6; perhaps TRBD1 as D (5 bases). V dropped 8 bases and J dropped 3 bases, with 13 bases sitting between them. The CDR3 length is 13 residues. Germline CDR1 and CDR2: MNHNY and SVGAGI (reference sequence). Written as DNA, the CDR3 is TGTGCCAGCCAAATGGGGGTTCACACTGAAGCTTTCTTT. It encodes CASQMGVHTEAFF.

The gene calls are TRBV6-4 and TRBJ2-2; no firm D call. With 4 bases removed from V and 1 base from J, the gap between germline ends came to 1 base. The CDR3 consists of 12 residues. Germline V gene sequence: CDR1 MRHNA, CDR2 SNTAGT. CDR3 coding DNA: TGTGCCAGCAGTGGGAACACCGGGGAGCTGTTTTTT. Its protein product is CASSGNTGELFF.

This chain links TRBV7-2 with TRBJ1-4; 9 positions agree with TRBD1. The CDR3 loop spans 15 amino acids. V trimming: 0 bases; J trimming: 8 bases; junction bases outside the gene matches: 4. CDR1 SGHTA and CDR2 FQGNSA come from the germline V gene. The CDR3: CASSLAGQGIEKLFF. The CDR3 DNA follows: TGTGCCAGCAGCTTAGCGGGACAGGGTATAGAAAAACTGTTTTTT.

The chain is built from TRBV6-5 and TRBJ1-1; D is undetermined. Germline V CDR1 and CDR2: MNHEY, SVGAGI. The V and J ends lost 6 bases and 3 bases respectively, with 14 bases between them. The CDR3 consists of 14 residues. DNA for the CDR3: TGTGCCAGCAGCGGTCGGGGTATCGACACTGAAGCTTTCTTT. Amino acids: CASSGRGIDTEAFF.

In this sample, this clone turned up once. V and J are TRBV3-1 (or the pseudogene TRBV3-2) and TRBJ1-2; 11 nucleotides match TRBD1. The germline gives CDR1 LGHDT, CDR2 YNNKEL (reference sequence). This CDR3 has 17 amino acids. J was trimmed by 4 bases and V by 3 bases; bases with no gene match: 10. DNA of the CDR3: TGTGCCAGCAGCCACAGGGACAGGGGGTATGCGAGCTATGGCTACACCTTC. This translates into CASSHRDRGYASYGYTF.

CDR3 protein: CASIQMNTEAFF. The CDR3, as DNA: TGTGCCAGCATTCAAATGAACACTGAAGCTTTCTTT. V usage is TRBV6-6 and J usage is TRBJ1-1; D is ambiguous. V was cut by 7 bases and J by 0 bases, with 6 bases left in between. This CDR3 has 12 residues. Germline V lookup: CDR1 MNHNY, CDR2 SVGAGI (reference sequence).

V is TRBV5-1 and J is TRBJ1-1, with 7 bases lining up with TRBD1. Trimming removed 2 bases from V and 1 base from J; junction bases left unmatched: 11. Germline CDR1 SGHRS, CDR2 YFSETQ. The CDR3 covers 17 residues. The CDR3 sequence is CASSFRPRQGPNTEAFF. The CDR3 bases are TGCGCCAGCAGCTTTCGGCCGAGACAGGGCCCGAACACTGAAGCTTTCTTT.

The V call is TRBV7-8, the J call TRBJ2-6, with D perhaps matching TRBD1 (5 bases). Looked up from germline, CDR1 is SGHVS and CDR2 is FQNEAQ. The ends were cut back, 3 bases at V and 0 bases at J, with 18 bases in the middle. The CDR3 extends over 19 amino acids. The CDR3 coding sequence is TGTGCCAGCAGCTTGGGGCGAGGCTCCTCATACTCTGGGGCCAACGTCCTGACTTTC. Translated, it gives CASSLGRGSSYSGANVLTF.

The chain joins TRBV7-8 to TRBJ2-7; 8 bases align to TRBD1. Trimming removed 5 bases from V and 4 bases from J; junction bases left unmatched: 10. Germline CDR1 and CDR2: SGHVS and FQNEAQ. The CDR3 runs 15 residues. The CDR3 sequence is CASSPHGQGEYEQYF. The CDR3 DNA reads as TGTGCCAGCAGCCCACACGGACAGGGCGAGTACGAGCAGTACTTC.

The chain uses TRBV7-8 and TRBJ2-5, with D tentatively TRBD2 (5 bases). Trimming took off 4 bases at V and 5 bases at J, with 23 bases between the two ends. The CDR3 is 17 amino acids. From germline, CDR1 is SGHVS and CDR2 FQNEAQ. Here the CDR3 DNA reads TGTGCCAGCAGCTCCTTAACCGGGATAGCAGGAATGGAGACCCAGTACTTC. Protein sequence: CASSSLTGIAGMETQYF.

The V and J genes are TRBV7-9 and TRBJ2-1, with 8 bases matching TRBD2. The CDR3 consists of 16 residues. Unmatched junction bases numbered 10, after V lost 5 bases and J lost 4 bases. Germline-derived CDR1 and CDR2 are SEHNR and FQNEAQ (reference sequence). The CDR3 loop reads CASSPPWAGGYNEQFF. CDR3 DNA sequence: TGTGCCAGCAGCCCCCCCTGGGCGGGGGGTTACAATGAGCAGTTCTTC. The entire variable domain, with the rest obtained from reference TRBV7-9 and TRBJ2-1, is as follows: DTGVSQNPRHKITKRGQNVTFRCDPISEHNRLYWYRQTLGQGPEFLTYFQNEAQLEKSRLLSDRFSAERPKGSFSTLEIQRTEQGDSAMYLCASSPPWAGGYNEQFFGPGTRLTVL.

The gene calls are TRBV3-1 (or the pseudogene TRBV3-2) and TRBJ2-7; maybe TRBD2 (6 bases). The V gene lost 1 base and the J gene lost 3 bases, with 13 bases spanning the gap. The CDR3 consists of 15 residues. In germline, CDR1 is LGHDT, CDR2 YNNKEL (reference sequence). The CDR3: CASSQGGGSHYEQYF. CDR3 in DNA: TGTGCCAGCAGCCAAGGAGGAGGGTCCCACTACGAGCAGTACTTC.

The genes are TRBV14 and TRBJ2-1; 9 bases line up with TRBD2. The CDR3 is 15 amino acids. CDR1 is SGHDN and CDR2 is FVKESK in the germline V gene. Trimming removed 0 bases from V and 7 bases from J; junction bases left unmatched: 4. CDR3 in DNA: TGTGCCAGCAGCCAAGATGGGCTAGCGGGGAATGAGCAGTTCTTC. Its protein product is CASSQDGLAGNEQFF.

The chain joins TRBV19 to TRBJ2-3, with D uncertain. In germline, CDR1 is LNHDA, CDR2 SQIVND (reference sequence). Trimming left V 1 base short and J 2 bases short, with 13 bases between. The CDR3 covers 16 residues. CDR3 DNA sequence: TGTGCCAGTAGTATAGGGCAGGCGATTTACACAGATACGCAGTATTTT. It codes for CASSIGQAIYTDTQYF. The variable domain in full, completed from reference TRBV19 and TRBJ2-3, reads DGGITQSPKYLFRKEGQNVTLSCEQNLNHDAMYWYRQDPGQGLRLIYYSQIVNDFQKGDIAEGYSVSREKKESFPLTVTSAQKNPTAFYLCASSIGQAIYTDTQYFGPGTRLTVL.

The V call is TRBV13, the J call TRBJ1-4; D gene unclear. This CDR3 has 13 amino acids. The germline V and J ends were trimmed by 5 bases and 7 bases, with 11 bases remaining between them. Germline lookup yields CDR1 PRHDT and CDR2 FYEKMQ (reference sequence). This CDR3 is CASSERHLEKLFF. As DNA, the CDR3 is TGTGCCAGCAGCGAGAGGCACCTTGAAAAACTGTTTTTT.

This sequence joins TRBV7-9 and TRBJ2-2; unclear D gene. V was trimmed by 1 base and J by 6 bases, leaving 12 bases between them. CDR3 length: 15 amino acids. The germline V gene encodes CDR1 SEHNR and CDR2 FQNEAQ (reference sequence). DNA for the CDR3: TGTGCCAGCAGCTTAGGGAGTGCTATGTCCGGGGAGCTGTTTTTT. This gives the protein CASSLGSAMSGELFF.

V is TRBV7-2 and J is TRBJ1-1; TRBD1 agrees at 8 bases. The CDR3 is 14 amino acids. Germline-derived CDR1 and CDR2 are SGHTA and FQGNSA. The ends lost 8 bases at V and 0 bases at J; junction bases unmatched: 5. CDR3: CASREGQVNTEAFF. Here the CDR3 DNA reads TGTGCCAGCCGAGAGGGACAGGTGAACACTGAAGCTTTCTTT.

The chain combines TRBV7-2 with TRBJ2-5, with TRBD2 matching 9 bases. CDR3 length: 17 residues. CDR1 is SGHTA and CDR2 is FQGNSA in the germline V gene. The V gene end was trimmed by 5 bases and the J gene end by 4 bases; junction bases not matched to a gene: 14. In DNA form, the CDR3 reads TGTGCCAGCAGCACCCTGTCCGCGGGGGGGGCCGGAGAGACCCAGTACTTC. Translating it yields CASSTLSAGGAGETQYF.

The CDR3 DNA reads as TGTGCCAGCAGCTTACCGGGAGTCACAGATACGCAGTATTTT. It is translated as CASSLPGVTDTQYF. The chain joins TRBV7-9 to TRBJ2-3, with TRBD2 as a possible D gene (6 bases). Germline loops: CDR1 SEHNR, CDR2 FQNEAQ (reference sequence). The CDR3 spans 14 residues. Trimming took off 2 bases at V and 2 bases at J, with 8 bases between the two ends.

V is TRBV9 and J is TRBJ2-2, with D perhaps TRBD1 (6 bases). The CDR3 is made up of 15 amino acids. CDR1 is SGDLS, CDR2 YYNGEE, per germline. The V end was cut by 2 bases, the J end by 5 bases, with 13 bases between. CDR3 region: CASSVTGSSTGELFF. Here the CDR3 DNA reads TGTGCCAGCAGCGTTACAGGGAGTTCTACCGGGGAGCTGTTTTTT.

Comment on this clone: Germline and junction disagree at one end, which may indicate a read error. The chain combines TRBV2 with TRBJ1-4, with a weak D call TRBD1 (5 bases). CDR1 is SNHLY, CDR2 FYNNEI, per germline. The CDR3 extends over 15 amino acids. As DNA, the CDR3 is TGTGCCAGCGGTGACAGACTTGCAACTAATGAAAAACTGTTTTTT. Protein: CASGDRLATNEKLFF.

This chain joins TRBV25-1 and TRBJ1-2; the match to TRBD1 covers 9 bases. The CDR3 loop spans 17 amino acids. Germline V gene data show CDR1 as MGHDK and CDR2 as SYGVNS. V was clipped by 8 bases and J by 8 bases; unmatched bases: 21. The CDR3 region has the DNA TGTGCCAGCTCCGGGACAGGGTCAATTGTGGATATTAAAGGCTACACCTTC. This codes for CASSGTGSIVDIKGYTF.

CDR3 in amino acids: CASSGGPKLDEQFF. Written as DNA, the CDR3 is TGTGCCAGCAGCGGAGGCCCTAAACTCGATGAGCAGTTCTTC. The rearrangement uses TRBV3-1 (or the pseudogene TRBV3-2) and TRBJ2-1; D is perhaps TRBD2 (5 bases). The CDR3 covers 14 residues. Germline CDR1 is LGHDT and CDR2 is YNNKEL (reference sequence). Between the trimmed V and J ends, which lost 5 bases and 8 bases, there was a span of 16 bases.